This entry lists 27 T cell receptor beta chains sequenced from one sample in a study of cytotoxic CD8 clonotypes in ibrutinib-treated CLL. Here immunoSEQ multiplex PCR was the method, and the copy in TCRdb shows in-frame clones only, minus some. The sample consists of approximately 60,000 clones, 56% of them appearing once. Sequences were derived from PBMCs, sampled after 24 months of ibrutinib treatment. These receptors originate from a human donor with chronic lymphocytic leukemia.

Written as DNA, the CDR3 is TGTGCCAGCAGACCCCTGACAGGGTTTTCCTACGAGCAGTACGTC. Encoded protein: CASRPLTGFSYEQYV. The rearrangement joins TRBV6-5 to TRBJ2-7, with TRBD1 identical over 7 bases. The V gene's germline CDR1 is MNHEY and CDR2 SVGAGI. The V gene end was trimmed by 6 bases and the J gene end by 1 base; junction bases not matched to a gene: 9. This CDR3 comprises 15 residues.

The genes are TRBV29-1 and TRBJ2-7, with TRBD2 matching over 7 bases. The junction had 1 base not matched to a gene; V was cut back by 2 bases and J by 0 bases. The germline CDR1 and CDR2 sequences are SQVTM and ANQGSEA. The CDR3 runs to 13 residues. The CDR3: CSVEKRDSYEQYF. The CDR3 DNA follows: TGCAGCGTTGAAAAGCGGGACTCCTACGAGCAGTACTTC.

This chain uses TRBV25-1 with TRBJ2-5; 8 positions agree with TRBD2. Germline CDR1 and CDR2: MGHDK and SYGVNS. J was trimmed by 5 bases and V by 5 bases; bases with no gene match: 10. The CDR3 covers 15 residues. The CDR3 nucleotides read TGTGCCAGCAGTTCCGATCCGGGACTAGGCGAGACCCAGTACTTC. Translated: CASSSDPGLGETQYF.

The sample holds one count of this clone. The genes are TRBV6-5 and TRBJ1-1; TRBD1 might be the D (6 bases). Trimming removed 6 bases at V and 8 bases at J, with 13 bases between. This CDR3 is built from 12 residues. CDR1 is MNHEY and CDR2 is SVGAGI in the germline V gene. CDR3: CASSLLGGEAFF. The CDR3 DNA reads as TGTGCCAGCAGCCTATTGGGGGGCGAAGCTTTCTTT.

J is TRBJ2-7 and V is TRBV28; D is perhaps TRBD1 (6 bases). The germline V and J ends were trimmed by 3 bases and 0 bases, with 12 bases remaining between them. Germline CDR1 MDHEN, CDR2 SYDVKM. The CDR3 sequence is 15 residues long. CDR3: CASSFRGLRSYEQYV. CDR3 nucleotides: TGTGCCAGCAGTTTCAGGGGCCTACGCTCCTACGAGCAGTACGTC.

The J gene is TRBJ2-3, the V gene TRBV6-6; TRBD1 or TRBD2 may be the D gene (5 bases each). The germline V gene encodes CDR1 MNHNY and CDR2 SVGAGI (reference sequence). Deletions cut 0 bases from V and 4 bases from J, with 8 bases between. The CDR3 spans 14 residues. As DNA, the CDR3 is TGTGCCAGCAGTTACTCACTAGGGGCAGATACGCAGTATTTT. Translation gives CASSYSLGADTQYF.

V and J are TRBV5-1 and TRBJ1-2; no clear D gene. In germline, CDR1 is SGHRS, CDR2 YFSETQ. The CDR3 totals 14 residues. V was pared by 0 bases and J by 6 bases, with 12 bases between. The CDR3: CASSLELGMDGYTF. CDR3 coding DNA: TGCGCCAGCAGCTTGGAGTTGGGGATGGATGGCTACACCTTC.

This clone was seen a single time. This chain uses TRBV1 with TRBJ2-7; the DNA was not used to check the table's D call, TRBD2. TRBV1 is a recognized pseudogene. The CDR3 consists of 13 residues. CDR3 in DNA: TGCACCAGCAGCCCGGCTAGCCGCTACGAGCAGTACGTC. Its protein is CTSSPASRYEQYV.

This chain links TRBV27 with TRBJ2-1; 10 bases are a match to TRBD2. With V trimmed by 6 bases and J by 4 bases, 6 bases remained unmatched. Germline CDR1 reads MNHEY; CDR2 reads SMNVEV (reference sequence). CDR3 length: 15 amino acids. For the CDR3, the DNA is TGTGCCAGCAGCCGCGGACTAGCGGCGTACAATGAGCAGTTCTTC. The encoded protein is CASSRGLAAYNEQFF.

The V and J genes are TRBV6-5 and TRBJ1-6; D is unclear. The CDR3 has 16 amino acids. Trimming took off 1 base at V and 6 bases at J, with 13 bases between the two ends. Germline V gives CDR1 MNHEY, CDR2 SVGAGI. CDR3 protein: CASSYWVGSGNSPLHF. The CDR3 DNA reads as TGTGCCAGCAGTTACTGGGTGGGGTCGGGTAATTCACCCCTCCACTTT.

The chain carries TRBV5-4 and TRBJ1-2, with D maybe TRBD1 (6 bases). The CDR3 totals 16 residues. The V end lost 0 bases, the J end lost 0 bases, and 12 bases lay between the germline ends. The germline V gene encodes CDR1 SGHNT and CDR2 YYREEE (reference sequence). The chain's CDR3 is CASSLGGGVANYGYTF. The CDR3 nucleotides are TGTGCCAGCAGCTTGGGAGGGGGGGTAGCTAACTATGGCTACACCTTC.

In this sample, this clone turned up many times. V is TRBV25-1 and J is TRBJ1-5; D not certain. This CDR3 is 14 amino acids long. Germline V gene lookup returns CDR1 MGHDK and CDR2 SYGVNS. Trimming stripped 0 bases from V and 4 bases from J, with 7 bases between. The DNA for the CDR3 is TGTGCCAGCAGTGAATATGGTGGGAATCAGCCCCAGCATTTT. Translation: CASSEYGGNQPQHF.

This chain joins TRBV9 and TRBJ2-1; 7 positions match TRBD2. V was pared by 4 bases and J by 3 bases, with 13 bases of the junction left unmatched. The CDR3 runs 17 residues. Germline CDR1 SGDLS, CDR2 YYNGEE. The CDR3 spells CASSWEGGPASYNEQFF. For the CDR3, the DNA is TGTGCCAGCAGCTGGGAGGGAGGGCCCGCGAGCTACAATGAGCAGTTCTTC.

This clone showed up many times. This chain joins TRBV6-1 and TRBJ1-5; TRBD1 matches 9 bases. The CDR3 totals 16 residues. Germline values: CDR1 MNHNS, CDR2 SASEGT. V lost 2 bases, J lost 2 bases, and 4 bases stayed unmatched. CDR3 sequence reads: CASSERQGVGNQPQHF. Here the CDR3 DNA reads TGTGCCAGCAGTGAACGACAGGGGGTCGGCAATCAGCCCCAGCATTTT.

This chain connects TRBV9 to TRBJ2-1; 8 nucleotides line up with TRBD2. Germline V gene data show CDR1 as SGDLS and CDR2 as YYNGEE. The CDR3 is 17 amino acids. Trimming removed 0 bases from V and 6 bases from J; junction bases left unmatched: 11. The DNA of the CDR3 is TGTGCCAGCAGCGTAGCGCAGACGCGGGGGGCCGGCAATGAGCAGTTCTTC. Amino acid sequence: CASSVAQTRGAGNEQFF.

The sample holds many counts of this clone. This chain uses TRBV2 with TRBJ2-2, with D unresolved. V lost 8 bases and J 6 bases, leaving 10 bases between the germline ends. The germline gives CDR1 SNHLY, CDR2 FYNNEI. This CDR3 has 12 residues. CDR3 region: CASQSGAGELFF. The CDR3 DNA follows: TGTGCCAGCCAGTCTGGGGCCGGGGAGCTGTTTTTT.

This clone turned up a few times. The rearrangement joins TRBV29-1 to TRBJ1-5; 8 nucleotides align to TRBD1. Germline loops: CDR1 SQVTM, CDR2 ANQGSEA. This CDR3 region has 13 residues. The V segment lost 7 bases and the J segment 6 bases; nucleotides outside the gene matches: 8. CDR3: CSATDRAGQPQHF. The CDR3, as DNA: TGCAGCGCCACGGACAGGGCGGGTCAGCCCCAGCATTTT.

The chain has TRBV5-1 and TRBJ1-2; a weak D match, TRBD1 (5 bases). Germline V gene lookup returns CDR1 SGHRS and CDR2 YFSETQ. V lost 2 bases to trimming and J lost 2 bases, with 13 bases between them. The CDR3 has 15 amino acids. This chain's CDR3 is CASSFGPGGNYGYTF. The CDR3 nucleotides read TGCGCCAGCAGCTTTGGTCCGGGGGGGAACTATGGCTACACCTTC.

The V gene is TRBV5-1, the J gene TRBJ2-5, with D tentatively TRBD1 (6 bases). The CDR3 loop spans 14 amino acids. V lost 2 bases to trimming and J lost 0 bases, with 8 bases between them. Germline V gene lookup returns CDR1 SGHRS and CDR2 YFSETQ. CDR3 sequence: CASSFGQHQETQYF. For the CDR3, the DNA is TGCGCCAGCAGCTTCGGACAGCACCAAGAGACCCAGTACTTC.

V is TRBV11-2 and J is TRBJ2-7; the D gene could be TRBD1 or TRBD2 (5 bases each). The CDR3 runs 15 residues. The V gene lost 2 bases and the J gene lost 3 bases, with 14 bases spanning the gap. The germline V gene has CDR1 SGHAT and CDR2 FQNNGV. CDR3: CASSLTGLAHYEQYF. The CDR3 DNA follows: TGTGCCAGCAGCTTAACAGGACTCGCCCACTACGAGCAGTACTTC.

V gene TRBV4-2 combines with J gene TRBJ1-2, with TRBD1 matching 8 bases. The trim removed 6 bases at V and 4 bases at J, leaving 10 bases unmatched. Germline lookup yields CDR1 LGHNA and CDR2 YNFKEQ. The length of the CDR3 is 15 residues. CDR3 amino acids: CASRYTGTGGYGYTF. The CDR3, as DNA: TGTGCCAGCAGGTATACTGGGACAGGAGGCTATGGCTACACCTTC.

The V call is TRBV5-4, the J call TRBJ2-7, with TRBD2 identical over 8 bases. The V segment lost 1 base and the J segment 9 bases; nucleotides outside the gene matches: 15. CDR1 and CDR2 (germline): SGHNT, YYREEE (reference sequence). The CDR3 loop spans 16 amino acids. This CDR3 is CASSLRGGLLLRVQYV. In nucleotides, the CDR3 is TGTGCCAGCAGCTTGCGCGGGGGGCTACTACTACGAGTGCAGTACGTC.

V and J are TRBV28 and TRBJ2-1; the D gene is possibly TRBD2 (6 bases). V was shortened by 3 bases and J by 0 bases, with 18 bases between the two germline ends. The CDR3 loop spans 18 amino acids. In germline, CDR1 is MDHEN, CDR2 SYDVKM. The CDR3 spells CASSLFPAGLSSYNEQFF. CDR3 in DNA: TGTGCCAGCAGTTTGTTCCCCGCGGGACTGAGCTCCTACAATGAGCAGTTCTTC.

The genes are TRBV27 and TRBJ1-2, with a possible D match to TRBD1 (6 bases). The CDR3 loop spans 14 amino acids. The ends were cut back, 5 bases at V and 4 bases at J, with 14 bases in the middle. CDR1 and CDR2 from the germline V gene are MNHEY and SMNVEV (reference sequence). This CDR3 is CASSLGQRSYGYTF. CDR3 sequence (DNA): TGTGCCAGCAGTCTCGGACAGAGAAGCTATGGCTACACCTTC.

This clone was observed a handful of times. The V gene is TRBV18, the J gene TRBJ2-7; no reliable D call. The CDR3 has 11 residues. The germline V gene has CDR1 KGHSH and CDR2 LQKENI. Trimming stripped 2 bases from V and 4 bases from J, with 3 bases between. CDR3 amino acids: CASSPKYEQYF. CDR3 bases: TGTGCCAGCTCACCAAAGTACGAGCAGTACTTC.

The CDR3 region is CASSSGMDRGHNEQFF. Here the CDR3 DNA reads TGCGCCAGCAGCTCCGGGATGGACAGGGGGCACAATGAGCAGTTCTTC. The chain recombines TRBV5-1 with TRBJ2-1, with 11 bases aligning to TRBD1. V shed 3 bases and J 5 bases; nucleotides not matched to a gene: 7. Germline V gene data show CDR1 as SGHRS and CDR2 as YFSETQ. The CDR3 consists of 16 residues.

This clone has more than one count but fewer than ten. This sequence joins TRBV11-2 and TRBJ2-7; D possibly corresponds to TRBD2 (6 bases). Germline V gene sequence: CDR1 SGHAT, CDR2 FQNNGV. The length of the CDR3 is 14 residues. V was cut by 6 bases and J by 2 bases, with 14 bases left in between. The CDR3 loop reads CASSIDGGAYEQYV. CDR3 bases: TGTGCCAGCAGTATAGACGGAGGGGCCTACGAGCAGTACGTC.